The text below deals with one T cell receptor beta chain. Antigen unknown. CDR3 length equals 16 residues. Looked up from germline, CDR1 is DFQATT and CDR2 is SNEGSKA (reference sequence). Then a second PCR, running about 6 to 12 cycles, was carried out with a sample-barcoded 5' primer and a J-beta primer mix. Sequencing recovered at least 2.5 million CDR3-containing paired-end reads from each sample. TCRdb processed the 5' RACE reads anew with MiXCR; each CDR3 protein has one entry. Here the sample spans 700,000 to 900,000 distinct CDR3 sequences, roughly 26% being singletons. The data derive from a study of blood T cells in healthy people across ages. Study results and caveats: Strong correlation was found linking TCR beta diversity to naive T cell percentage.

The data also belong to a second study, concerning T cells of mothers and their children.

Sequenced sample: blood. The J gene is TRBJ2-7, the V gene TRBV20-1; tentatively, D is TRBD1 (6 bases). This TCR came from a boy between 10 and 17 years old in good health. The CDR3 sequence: CTHSALHRALEYEQYF. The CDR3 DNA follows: TGCACACACTCAGCCTTACACAGGGCTTTAGAATACGAGCAGTACTTC.